A single sample gave rise to the 20 T cell receptor beta chains below, sequenced in a study of blood T cell repertoires in COVID-19. Profiled with immunoSEQ multiplex PCR; TCRdb holds only in-frame clones, not every one. Seen here are 99,000 or so clones, 85% observed once, and the top ten hold 3.5% to 5%. The sample taken for sequencing was peripheral blood. The receptors originated from a man in his forties or fifties with acute or convalescent COVID-19.

V and J are TRBV9 and TRBJ2-1, with TRBD2 as a possible D gene (6 bases). With 1 base removed from V and 0 bases from J, the gap between germline ends came to 11 bases. CDR3 length: 16 residues. The germline gives CDR1 SGDLS, CDR2 YYNGEE. DNA of the CDR3: TGTGCCAGCAGCGTATCGCCGGGACTCTCCTACAATGAGCAGTTCTTC. As protein: CASSVSPGLSYNEQFF. Full variable domain (missing parts from reference TRBV9 and TRBJ2-1): DSGVTQTPKHLITATGQRVTLRCSPRSGDLSVYWYQQSLDQGLQFLIQYYNGEERAKGNILERFSAQQFPDLHSELNLSSLELGDSALYFCASSVSPGLSYNEQFFGPGTRLTVL.

The chain employs TRBV19 and TRBJ1-1, with D possibly TRBD1 on 6 matching bases. This CDR3 spans 15 amino acids. Germline CDR1 is LNHDA and CDR2 is SQIVND (reference sequence). V dropped 9 bases and J dropped 1 base, with 18 bases sitting between them. CDR3 residues: CASQLSGGRNTEAFF. CDR3 nucleotides: TGTGCCAGCCAGCTTTCTGGGGGCAGGAACACTGAAGCTTTCTTT.

This clone came up a few times. This chain connects TRBV19 to TRBJ2-7, with TRBD1 matching 7 bases. J lost 1 base, V lost 5 bases, and 5 bases had no gene match. Germline V gene sequence: CDR1 LNHDA, CDR2 SQIVND (reference sequence). There are 14 residues in the CDR3. CDR3 sequence (DNA): TGTGCCAGTAGTCCCCGGACAGGATCCTACGAGCAGTACTTC. Translated, it gives CASSPRTGSYEQYF.

In its sample, this clone was seen once. CDR3 nucleotides: TGTGCCACCAGCAGAGAAAGTTTTTTAGCCGGAGCTTCAGATACGCAGTATTTT. It is translated as CATSRESFLAGASDTQYF. The V and J genes are TRBV15 and TRBJ2-3; D not resolved. This CDR3 spans 18 amino acids. CDR1 and CDR2 from the germline V gene are LNHNV and YYDKDF (reference sequence). V lost 0 bases to trimming and J lost 4 bases, with 20 bases between them.

This clone has only a few counts. The rearrangement uses TRBV25-1 and TRBJ2-3; possibly TRBD2 for D (5 bases). Trimming left V 3 bases short and J 2 bases short, with 15 bases between. The CDR3 has 16 amino acids. Germline-derived CDR1 and CDR2 are MGHDK and SYGVNS. The DNA of the CDR3 is TGTGCCAGCAGTGAGGGCCGGGGTGCTATCACAGATACGCAGTATTTT. It is translated as CASSEGRGAITDTQYF.

The J gene is TRBJ2-7, the V gene TRBV6-5, with 8 nucleotides matching TRBD1. The trim removed 6 bases at V and 5 bases at J, leaving 9 bases unmatched. This CDR3 is built from 14 residues. Germline lookup yields CDR1 MNHEY and CDR2 SVGAGI. The CDR3 protein is CASRLDRGVDEQYF. The CDR3 nucleotides are TGTGCCAGCAGACTCGACAGGGGAGTAGACGAGCAGTACTTC.

This clone has a single count. The chain employs TRBV7-8 and TRBJ1-3; TRBD1 is a possible D gene (5 bases). Germline V lookup: CDR1 SGHVS, CDR2 FQNEAQ. V was clipped by 3 bases and J by 2 bases, with 8 bases between them. CDR3 length: 14 residues. In nucleotides, the CDR3 is TGTGCCAGCAGCTTGTCGGGGGCTGGAAACACCATATATTTT. It codes for CASSLSGAGNTIYF.

This clone came up once. J is TRBJ2-7 and V is TRBV29-1; D is undetermined. The CDR3 spans 13 residues. The germline CDR1 and CDR2 sequences are SQVTM and ANQGSEA. The V end was cut by 3 bases, the J end by 2 bases, with 11 bases between. The CDR3: CSVDTVDPYEQYF. CDR3 DNA sequence: TGCAGCGTTGACACAGTTGATCCCTACGAGCAGTACTTC.

This clone was recorded only once. The rearrangement uses TRBV27 and TRBJ1-4; D call uncertain. The V gene lost 2 bases and the J gene lost 0 bases, with 7 bases spanning the gap. The CDR3 contains 15 residues. CDR1 is MNHEY, CDR2 SMNVEV, per germline (reference sequence). The CDR3 loop reads CASSLVVATNEKLFF. As DNA, the CDR3 is TGTGCCAGCAGTTTAGTCGTTGCAACTAATGAAAAACTGTTTTTT.

V is TRBV19 and J is TRBJ1-5; D is perhaps TRBD1 (5 bases). Germline V lookup: CDR1 LNHDA, CDR2 SQIVND (reference sequence). The CDR3 sequence is 13 residues long. The V and J ends lost 8 bases and 7 bases respectively, with 15 bases between them. In DNA, the CDR3 is TGTGCCAGTCAGAGACAGCCTTTACAGCCCCAGCATTTT. It yields the protein CASQRQPLQPQHF.

The V and J genes are TRBV10-1 and TRBJ2-1; 7 positions agree with TRBD2. Germline trimming cut 2 bases from V and 3 bases from J; bases unmatched to any gene: 7. The length of the CDR3 is 16 residues. From germline, CDR1 is WNHNN and CDR2 SYGVQD (reference sequence). The CDR3 loop is CASSERVGGLYNEQFF. The CDR3 nucleotides read TGCGCCAGCAGTGAGAGGGTGGGAGGGCTCTACAATGAGCAGTTCTTC.

The rearrangement links TRBV13 to TRBJ1-1; D call uncertain. The CDR3 sequence is 14 residues long. V dropped 2 bases and J dropped 2 bases, with 9 bases sitting between them. Per the germline V gene, CDR1 is PRHDT and CDR2 is FYEKMQ (reference sequence). The CDR3 bases are TGTGCCAGCAGCTTAAACCGGGGAAACACTGAAGCTTTCTTT. This gives the protein CASSLNRGNTEAFF.

This chain joins TRBV9 and TRBJ2-3, with 7 positions matching TRBD2. V shed 4 bases, J shed 0 bases, and the junction held 8 bases outside the gene matches. The CDR3 spans 16 residues. Germline CDR1 and CDR2: SGDLS and YYNGEE. CDR3 protein: CASSPTSATSTDTQYF. The CDR3, as DNA: TGTGCCAGCAGCCCCACTAGCGCGACTAGCACAGATACGCAGTATTTT.

The V gene is TRBV7-3, the J gene TRBJ2-3; 11 bases fit TRBD2. The CDR3 extends over 16 amino acids. Germline-derived CDR1 and CDR2 are SGHTA and FQGTGA. V was pared by 1 base and J by 3 bases, with 3 bases of the junction left unmatched. The DNA for the CDR3 is TGTGCCAGCAGCTTAATAGCGGGGGGGCGTACAGATACGCAGTATTTT. Translation gives CASSLIAGGRTDTQYF.

This chain links TRBV19 with TRBJ1-1, with D perhaps matching TRBD1 (5 bases). Trimming removed 1 base from V and 0 bases from J, with 9 bases in between. Per germline, CDR1 LNHDA and CDR2 SQIVND (reference sequence). This CDR3 has 15 residues. CDR3 coding DNA: TGTGCCAGTAGTATAGGGCACAGGATGAACACTGAAGCTTTCTTT. Amino acids: CASSIGHRMNTEAFF.

The CDR3 DNA reads TGTGCCAGCAGACCCTTCAGGGTCCCCCACGAGCAGTACTTC. It specifies CASRPFRVPHEQYF. J is TRBJ2-7 and V is TRBV28, with TRBD1 as a possible D gene (5 bases). From germline, CDR1 is MDHEN and CDR2 SYDVKM. Deletions cut 6 bases from V and 5 bases from J, with 17 bases between. CDR3 length equals 14 residues.

The chain carries TRBV5-6 and TRBJ1-5, with 7 bases identical to TRBD1. V lost 4 bases to trimming and J lost 3 bases; unmatched junction nucleotides: 7. Germline V gene lookup returns CDR1 SGHDT and CDR2 YYEEEE. The CDR3 extends over 15 amino acids. The CDR3 DNA follows: TGTGCCAGCAGCCTGACAGGGAGGATCAATCAGCCCCAGCATTTT. It encodes CASSLTGRINQPQHF. Looking up the rest from reference TRBV5-6 and TRBJ1-5 gives the full variable domain: DAGVTQSPTHLIKTRGQQVTLRCSPKSGHDTVSWYQQALGQGPQFIFQYYEEEERQRGNFPDRFSGHQFPNYSSELNVNALLLGDSALYLCASSLTGRINQPQHFGDGTRLSIL.

J is TRBJ2-2 and V is TRBV24-1, with TRBD2 matching 7 bases. The CDR3 covers 17 residues. After removal of 7 bases from V and 2 bases from J, the junction contained 12 bases not matched to a gene. Germline V lookup: CDR1 KGHDR, CDR2 SFDVKD. For the CDR3, the DNA is TGTGCCACCAGCGAAAACCTGGGGGGGTTAAACACCGGGGAGCTGTTTTTT. Translated, it gives CATSENLGGLNTGELFF.

This clone was seen a single time. The chain is built from TRBV30 and TRBJ1-2; 7 nucleotides line up with TRBD1. Germline CDR1 is GTSNPN and CDR2 is SVGIG (reference sequence). The V and J ends lost 8 bases and 5 bases, in that order; junction bases with no gene match: 11. This CDR3 has 13 amino acids. The CDR3 is CAGRSTGTYGYTF. The DNA of the CDR3 is TGTGCCGGAAGATCGACAGGGACATATGGCTACACCTTC.

J is TRBJ1-5 and V is TRBV20-1; no reliable D call. This CDR3 spans 16 amino acids. The germline V and J ends were trimmed by 3 bases and 1 base, with 16 bases remaining between them. Per the germline V gene, CDR1 is DFQATT and CDR2 is SNEGSKA (reference sequence). The CDR3 DNA reads TGCAGTGCTAGTAGTGCGGGATTGGGGAGCAATCAGCCCCAGCATTTT. Its protein product is CSASSAGLGSNQPQHF.